Each of the 23 T cell receptor beta chains below was sequenced from the same sample in a study of blood T cells in healthy people across ages. Together with a sample-barcoded 5' primer, a J-beta primer mix was included in a second PCR lasting roughly 6 to 12 cycles. TCRdb ran MiXCR on the 5' RACE reads and lists one entry per CDR3 protein. The sample lists about 580,000 distinct CDR3 sequences, less than 60% occurring once. Material for sequencing was blood. The receptors here all came from a man older than 75 in good health.

The V call is TRBV20-1, the J call TRBJ1-1; no reliable D call. This CDR3 has 13 residues. Germline V gene lookup returns CDR1 DFQATT and CDR2 SNEGSKA (reference sequence). V lost 0 bases and J lost 1, with 6 bases in between. The CDR3, as DNA: TGCAGTGCTAGAGATTGGTCGAACACTGAAGCTTTCTTT. Its translation is CSARDWSNTEAFF.

The genes are TRBV20-1 and TRBJ1-1; D unclear. The V end lost 1 base, the J end lost 0 bases, and 9 bases lay between the germline ends. The CDR3 has 14 amino acids. Germline lookup yields CDR1 DFQATT and CDR2 SNEGSKA (reference sequence). This chain's CDR3 is CSARGRELNTEAFF. As DNA, the CDR3 is TGCAGTGCTAGAGGAAGGGAGTTGAACACTGAAGCTTTCTTT.

This clonotype was counted a few times. The rearrangement links TRBV7-9 to TRBJ1-2, with D possibly TRBD1 on 6 matching bases. The V end lost 1 base, the J end lost 0 bases, and 12 bases lay between the germline ends. The germline V gene encodes CDR1 SEHNR and CDR2 FQNEAQ (reference sequence). There are 16 residues in the CDR3. The CDR3 is CASSLGQALSNYGYTF. Written as DNA, the CDR3 is TGTGCCAGCAGCTTAGGACAGGCGTTATCTAACTATGGCTACACCTTC.

The V call is TRBV3-1, the J call TRBJ2-5, with D perhaps TRBD2 (5 bases). V was shortened by 6 bases and J by 2 bases, with 10 bases between the two germline ends. The CDR3 is 13 amino acids. Germline CDR1 and CDR2: LGHDT and YNNKEL (reference sequence). The DNA of the CDR3 is TGTGCCAGCAGAACCCGGGGACAAGAGACCCAGTACTTC. As protein: CASRTRGQETQYF.

The V call is TRBV10-3, the J call TRBJ2-7; D is ambiguous. The germline gives CDR1 ENHRY, CDR2 SYGVKD. Trimming took 2 bases from V and 7 from J, leaving 12 bases between them. CDR3 length: 13 amino acids. The CDR3 sequence: CAISEVSLAEQYF. The CDR3 DNA reads as TGTGCCATCAGTGAGGTATCCCTCGCGGAGCAGTACTTC.

The chain employs TRBV7-2 and TRBJ2-5; D ambiguous. The CDR3 sequence is 14 residues long. Germline CDR1 and CDR2: SGHTA and FQGNSA. V was shortened by 6 bases and J by 2 bases, with 13 bases between the two germline ends. This chain's CDR3 is CASRRHLPQETQYF. The CDR3 nucleotides read TGTGCCAGCAGACGACACCTCCCTCAAGAGACCCAGTACTTC.

The chain joins TRBV2 to TRBJ2-7; no firm D call. V was clipped by 6 bases and J by 3 bases, with 9 bases between them. The CDR3 is made up of 12 amino acids. The V gene's germline CDR1 is SNHLY and CDR2 FYNNEI. In nucleotides, the CDR3 is TGTGCCAGCAGGGTGGTGAGCTACGAGCAGTACTTC. Its protein is CASRVVSYEQYF.

The chain has TRBV6-2 or TRBV6-3 and TRBJ2-1; D unresolved. The V end lost 2 bases, the J end lost 4 bases, and 15 bases lay between the germline ends. In germline, CDR1 is MNHEY, CDR2 SVGEGT. There are 16 residues in the CDR3. The CDR3 DNA reads as TGTGCCAGCAGTTACATTCGCGGCCCGAGGTACAATGAGCAGTTCTTC. Protein: CASSYIRGPRYNEQFF.

This rearrangement joins TRBV7-2 to TRBJ2-1, with D perhaps matching TRBD2 (5 bases). Germline CDR1 and CDR2: SGHTA and FQGNSA. The CDR3 sequence is 15 residues long. The V end lost 7 bases, the J end lost 1 base, and 14 bases lay between the germline ends. Written as DNA, the CDR3 is TGTGCCAGCACCCTGGCGGGTAGGTCCTACAATGAGCAGTTCTTC. This translates into CASTLAGRSYNEQFF.

This chain connects TRBV7-2 to TRBJ2-3; D not resolved. This CDR3 spans 15 amino acids. V shed 2 bases and J shed 2 bases, with 11 bases lying between them. Germline CDR1 reads SGHTA; CDR2 reads FQGNSA. The CDR3 nucleotides read TGTGCCAGCAGCTTAAATGTCTTAACCACAGATACGCAGTATTTT. Its translation: CASSLNVLTTDTQYF. Full variable domain (outside the CDR3, taken from reference TRBV7-2 and TRBJ2-3): GAGVSQSPSNKVTEKGKDVELRCDPISGHTALYWYRQSLGQGLEFLIYFQGNSAPDKSGLPSDRFSAERTGGSVSTLTIQRTQQEDSAVYLCASSLNVLTTDTQYFGPGTRLTVL.

Only a few counts were recorded for this clonotype. The CDR3 DNA reads as TGCGCCAGCAGCTACACAGGGACCCAAGAGACCCAGTACTTC. It yields the protein CASSYTGTQETQYF. The rearrangement joins TRBV5-1 to TRBJ2-5, with D perhaps TRBD1 (6 bases). The V gene's germline CDR1 is SGHRS and CDR2 YFSETQ. V gave up 3 bases and J gave up 1 base, with 10 bases separating them. This CDR3 contains 14 residues.

This clonotype was picked up one time. The junction departs from germline at one end; a sequencing error may be responsible. The V gene is TRBV9, the J gene TRBJ2-3, with D tentatively TRBD1 or TRBD2 (5 bases each). Germline loops: CDR1 SGDLS, CDR2 YYNGEE. The CDR3 sequence is 13 residues long. The CDR3 protein is CASSVGGPDAQYF. In DNA, the CDR3 is TGTGCCAGCAGCGTTGGGGGTCCAGATGCGCAGTATTTT.

Concerning this clonotype itself: A read error may produce the germline difference seen at one junction end. The CDR3 is CASSPRGGYNGQFF. The CDR3, as DNA: TGTGCCAGCAGCCCTAGGGGGGGCTACAATGGGCAGTTCTTC. V is TRBV7-2 and J is TRBJ2-1, with D possibly matching TRBD2 (7 bases). Germline V gene data show CDR1 as SGHTA and CDR2 as FQGNSA. The CDR3 extends over 14 amino acids. Based on the CDR3 plus reference TRBV7-2 and TRBJ2-1, the full variable domain is GAGVSQSPSNKVTEKGKDVELRCDPISGHTALYWYRQSLGQGLEFLIYFQGNSAPDKSGLPSDRFSAERTGGSVSTLTIQRTQQEDSAVYLCASSPRGGYNGQFFGPGTRLTVL.

On this clonotype: An end of the junction does not agree with germline; a read error may underlie this. The chain links TRBV7-8 to TRBJ1-1; D gene uncertain. The CDR3 loop spans 15 amino acids. Germline CDR1 SGHVS, CDR2 FQNEAQ. CDR3 sequence reads: CAGSTYRGLGTEAFF. CDR3 DNA sequence: TGTGCCGGCAGCACCTACAGAGGGCTGGGCACTGAAGCTTTCTTT.

This clonotype was detected once. This chain joins TRBV20-1 and TRBJ2-7, with TRBD2 identical over 7 bases. Germline assignment: CDR1 DFQATT and CDR2 SNEGSKA (reference sequence). Trimming removed 6 bases from V and 3 bases from J; junction bases left unmatched: 14. The CDR3 is 15 residues long. The CDR3 is CSAQRRGGGSYEQYF. The DNA for the CDR3 is TGCAGTGCGCAACGACGGGGTGGCGGGAGCTACGAGCAGTACTTC.

V is TRBV25-1 and J is TRBJ1-6; possible D gene TRBD1, 5 bases. V was pared by 2 bases and J by 8 bases, with 10 bases between. The CDR3 spans 14 residues. Germline values: CDR1 MGHDK, CDR2 SYGVNS. The CDR3 protein is CASSEDQGYSPLHF. CDR3 nucleotides: TGTGCCAGCAGTGAAGACCAGGGTTATTCACCCCTCCACTTT.

The CDR3: CAIGIGRSGANVLTF. The CDR3, as DNA: TGTGCCATCGGTATTGGACGCTCTGGGGCCAACGTCCTGACTTTC. The chain carries TRBV10-3 and TRBJ2-6; D gene unclear. V was shortened by 8 bases and J by 0 bases, with 11 bases between the two germline ends. This CDR3 is built from 15 residues. Germline V gives CDR1 ENHRY, CDR2 SYGVKD.

This chain uses TRBV28 with TRBJ1-6; the D is unclear. The CDR3 loop spans 13 amino acids. Germline V gives CDR1 MDHEN, CDR2 SYDVKM. Deletions cut 2 bases from V and 10 bases from J, with 9 bases between. The CDR3 region is CASSLANSSPLHF. CDR3 sequence (DNA): TGTGCCAGCAGTTTAGCGAACAGCTCACCCCTCCACTTT.

A single count supports this clonotype. The chain combines TRBV5-1 with TRBJ2-1; 8 bases line up with TRBD1. The V segment lost 4 bases and the J segment 5 bases; nucleotides outside the gene matches: 8. CDR3 length: 15 amino acids. Germline V gives CDR1 SGHRS, CDR2 YFSETQ. The CDR3 DNA reads TGCGCCAGCAGCGATTGGACAGGGTTGCACAATGAGCAGTTCTTC. Protein: CASSDWTGLHNEQFF.

The J gene is TRBJ2-5, the V gene TRBV5-1; TRBD1 matches at 7 bases. The CDR3 totals 15 residues. V shed 4 bases, J shed 11 bases, and the junction held 17 bases outside the gene matches. Germline V gives CDR1 SGHRS, CDR2 YFSETQ. CDR3 DNA: TGCGCCAGCAGCCCAACGACAGGGTCTTACAATGAGCAGTACTTC. Protein product: CASSPTTGSYNEQYF.

The chain recombines TRBV7-8 with TRBJ2-5; possibly TRBD2 for D (7 bases). This CDR3 is built from 15 residues. Germline lookup yields CDR1 SGHVS and CDR2 FQNEAQ. Between the trimmed V and J ends, which lost 1 base and 10 bases, there was a span of 19 bases. CDR3 loop: CASSLGAGGRISQYF. Written as DNA, the CDR3 is TGTGCCAGCAGCTTAGGCGCCGGGGGGCGAATAAGCCAGTACTTC.

This clonotype was seen a few times. The DNA for the CDR3 is TGTGCCAGCAGAACCACCGGGCGGGAGTCCACAGATACGCAGTATTTT. Encoded protein: CASRTTGRESTDTQYF. The rearrangement uses TRBV6-6 and TRBJ2-3, with 7 bases that match TRBD2. Trimming removed 6 bases from V and 2 bases from J; junction bases left unmatched: 11. Germline values: CDR1 MNHNY, CDR2 SVGAGI (reference sequence). This CDR3 comprises 16 residues.

CDR3 sequence reads: CASSLQGYTGELFF. The CDR3 DNA is TGTGCCAGCAGCTTACAGGGATATACAGGGGAGCTGTTTTTT. The chain has TRBV7-3 and TRBJ2-2, with a possible D match to TRBD1 (5 bases). With 2 bases removed from V and 8 bases from J, the gap between germline ends came to 12 bases. CDR1 and CDR2 from the germline V gene are SGHTA and FQGTGA. CDR3 length equals 14 residues.